This paragraph reports one T cell receptor beta chain. The sample is drawn from a study of control samples from healthy donors and cancer patients. The CDR3 consists of 15 residues. Unmatched junction bases numbered 10, after V lost 5 bases and J lost 5 bases. Germline V gene sequence: CDR1 SGHTA, CDR2 FQGNSA. Sequencing used immunoSEQ multiplex PCR; TCRdb keeps in-frame clones, though not all of them. The sample records 100,000 to 150,000 clones, around 93% being singletons. The chain is built from TRBV7-2 and TRBJ2-5; 8 bases align to TRBD2. Source material: blood. The clonotype comes from a man younger than 35 in good health. The chain's CDR3 is CASSRGGSGVETQYF. CDR3 bases: TGTGCCAGCAGCCGGGGGGGTAGCGGGGTGGAGACCCAGTACTTC.